This TCR beta chain was identified in a study of T cell repertoires in cytomegalovirus infection. From the reads, TCRdb called clonotypes with MiXCR, one entry per CDR3 protein. This table holds about 770,000 distinct CDR3 sequences, around 29% found once. This clonotype was recorded at least ten times. Its antigen is not known. V lost 4 bases, J lost 0 bases, and 15 bases lay in between. Looked up from germline, CDR1 is SGHTA and CDR2 is FQGNSA. The length of the CDR3 is 16 residues. The sample was cultured CD8+ T cells from PBMCs, taken from culture after CMV antigen stimulation. V and J are TRBV7-2 and TRBJ1-1; the D gene is possibly TRBD1 (5 bases). This clonotype originated in a human donor in good health (CMV status not recorded). Some clones in this sample may be carry-over from other donors' samples. The CDR3 spells CASSSFPTDMNTEAFF. CDR3 DNA sequence: TGTGCCAGCAGCTCCTTCCCGACAGACATGAACACTGAAGCTTTCTTT.